These T cell receptor beta chains were read from a single sample in a study of blood T cells in healthy people across ages. Using its own MiXCR run on the 5' RACE reads, TCRdb lists one record per CDR3 protein. The table includes roughly 800,000 distinct CDR3 sequences, roughly 60% detected once. Sequencing input: blood. The receptors shown here come from a man in his thirties or forties in good health. The CDR3 runs from the conserved cysteine through the conserved F or W. A D gene is named only where the DNA matches it firmly. Clone size appears in some rows only: once, few, many, or a class for an expanded clone.

>.|TRBJ1-2|TRBD1|TRBV5-1
TGCGCCAGCAGCTTGGGGGGACAGGGGGCAGCCTATGGCTACACCTTC
CASSLGGQGAAYGYTF
>many|TRBJ1-2|.|TRBV6-2/TRBV6-3
TGTGCCAGCAGAACAGGATACTATGGCTACACCTTC
CASRTGYYGYTF
>few|TRBJ2-1|.|TRBV4-2
TGTGCCAGCAGCCAAGATATAACTGCTTCCTACAATGAGCAGTTCTTC
CASSQDITASYNEQFF
>.|TRBJ2-1|TRBD1|TRBV20-1
TGCAGTGCTAGAGGAGGGGGCGCCTACAATGAGCAGTTCTTC
CSARGGGAYNEQFF
>few|TRBJ1-1|.|TRBV3-1
TGTGCCAGCAGCCAAGATCGCGACACTGAAGCTTTCTTT
CASSQDRDTEAFF
>.|TRBJ2-1|TRBD2|TRBV12-3/TRBV12-4
TGTGCCAGCGGGTCTAGCGGGGGATCCTACAATGAGCAGTTCTTC
CASGSSGGSYNEQFF
>.|TRBJ1-4|.|TRBV20-1
TGCAGTGCGATGACAGTCTCCAAGGAAAAACTGTTTTTT
CSAMTVSKEKLFF
>.|TRBJ2-5|TRBD1|TRBV7-2
TGTGCCAGCAGCTTAGCGGACAGGCAAGAGACCCAGTACTTC
CASSLADRQETQYF
>.|TRBJ1-2|.|TRBV7-2
TGTGCCAGCAGCTTAGAGCAGACGCGGGGCTACACCTTC
CASSLEQTRGYTF
>.|TRBJ2-7|.|TRBV20-1
TGCAGTGCTAGAGATCGAAGTATTCCCTACGAGCAGTACTTC
CSARDRSIPYEQYF
>.|TRBJ2-3|.|TRBV28
TGTGCCAGCCGATCCCCAAGAGGATTAGATACGCAGTATTTT
CASRSPRGLDTQYF
>.|TRBJ2-1|TRBD2|TRBV28
TGTGCCAGCAGGCCCGGGACTAGCGGGAGGTACAATGAGCAGTTCTTC
CASRPGTSGRYNEQFF
>once|TRBJ2-1|TRBD2|TRBV2
TGTGCCAGCAGTGAAGCGGGGGGGATCGCGGCTGAGCAGTTCTTC
CASSEAGGIAAEQFF
>.|TRBJ2-7|TRBD1|TRBV7-9
TGTGCCAGCAGATCAGAGCTAACGGCAGGGGGATCCTACGAGCAGTACTTC
CASRSELTAGGSYEQYF
>few|TRBJ1-5|.|TRBV20-1
TGCAGTGCTCCCCCGGGGGGGAGAAATAGCAATCAGCCCCAGCATTTT
CSAPPGGRNSNQPQHF
>.|TRBJ2-7|.|TRBV29-1
TGCAGCGTCTCCACTCTCGGGGCCGCCTACGAGCAGTACTTC
CSVSTLGAAYEQYF
>.|TRBJ2-1|.|TRBV19
TGTGCCAGTAGCCCCTGGAACAATGAGCAGTTCTTC
CASSPWNNEQFF
>.|TRBJ2-7|.|TRBV18
TGTGCCAGCTCACCGGGGCTATGGGGGACCTACGAGCAGTACTTC
CASSPGLWGTYEQYF
>.|TRBJ2-5|TRBD1|TRBV6-1
TGTGCCAGCAGTGAAGGACAGGGCCAAGAGACCCAGTACTTC
CASSEGQGQETQYF
>.|TRBJ2-1|TRBD2|TRBV4-2
TGTGCCAGCAGCCAAGTTGTAATAGCGGGGGGCTCCAGGGATGAGCAGTTCTTC
CASSQVVIAGGSRDEQFF
>.|TRBJ1-2|TRBD1|TRBV28
TGTGCCAGCAGGACAGGGCTCATCTATGGCTACACCTTC
CASRTGLIYGYTF
>.|TRBJ2-1|.|TRBV7-2
TGTGCCAGCAGCTTAGAGAAGGGAGCGGGTGAGCAGTTCTTC
CASSLEKGAGEQFF
>.|TRBJ1-2|.|TRBV7-9
TGTGCCAGCAGCTTAGTCCCAGAAGACTATGGCTACACCTTC
CASSLVPEDYGYTF
>.|TRBJ2-7|.|TRBV29-1
TGCAGCGCCGCTAGTCGCAGGGACAACGAGCAGTACTTC
CSAASRRDNEQYF
>.|TRBJ1-6|.|TRBV4-3
TGCGCCAGCAGCCAAGGAGGAGTGGAGTTCTCACCCCTCCACTTT
CASSQGGVEFSPLHF
>few|TRBJ1-2|.|TRBV28
TGTGCCAGCAGTTTATTGACACCCTTGGGCTATGGCTACACCTTC
CASSLLTPLGYGYTF
>.|TRBJ1-4|TRBD1|TRBV29-1
TGCAGCGTTACGACAGGGGGTATCGAAAAACTGTTTTTT
CSVTTGGIEKLFF
>.|TRBJ1-1|TRBD1|TRBV5-1
TGCGCCAGCAGCTTGGAGGGGGCCCGGAACAATGAAGCTTTCTTT
CASSLEGARNNEAFF
>few|TRBJ2-1|TRBD2|TRBV9
TGTGCCAGCAGCGAGACCCCAACTAGCGGGGTTGCCAATGAGCAGTTCTTC
CASSETPTSGVANEQFF
>.|TRBJ1-2|.|TRBV7-2
TGTGCCAGCAGCTTAGGTTCGGGGGCCACCTATGGCTACACCTTC
CASSLGSGATYGYTF
>.|TRBJ2-7|.|TRBV5-4
TGTGCCAGCAGCTTGGCCATCGGGGACGAGCAGTACTTC
CASSLAIGDEQYF
>few|TRBJ2-3|TRBD1|TRBV3-1
TGTGCCAGCAGCCAATCACAGGGGGCCGTAGATACGCAGTATTTT
CASSQSQGAVDTQYF
>.|TRBJ2-7|.|TRBV29-1
TGCAGCGCGACAGGACCCACGGCCCAGTACTTC
CSATGPTAQYF
>many|TRBJ2-6|.|TRBV29-1
TGCAGCGTTGCTAGCTCTGGGGCCAACGTCCTGACTTTC
CSVASSGANVLTF
>.|TRBJ1-5|.|TRBV7-2
TGTGCCAGCAGCTTCAATCGATCGCCCCAGCATTTT
CASSFNRSPQHF
>few|TRBJ2-3|.|TRBV7-2
TGTGCCAGCAGCCCCCGACAAGGCACAGATACGCAGTATTTT
CASSPRQGTDTQYF
>.|TRBJ2-1|TRBD1|TRBV20-1
TGCAGTGCTAGAAGGGGGCTAGCCGGGTCCTACAATGAGCAGTTCTTC
CSARRGLAGSYNEQFF
>few|TRBJ2-7|.|TRBV28
TGTGCCAGCAGCCGTCTAGACTACGAGCAGTACTTC
CASSRLDYEQYF
>.|TRBJ2-4|.|TRBV7-2
TGTGCCAGCAGCCTCCCCGGGACCCTGAACATTCAGTACTTC
CASSLPGTLNIQYF
>many|TRBJ1-5|.|TRBV25-1
TGTGCCAGCACCGGGGTAGGGGATCAGCCCCAGCATTTT
CASTGVGDQPQHF
>.|TRBJ2-1|.|TRBV7-9
TGTGCCAGCAGCCCCCCCGTCTACAATGAGCAGTTCTTC
CASSPPVYNEQFF
>few|TRBJ2-3|TRBD1|TRBV10-3
TGTGCCATCAAGGCCGAAGGCAGGGGGCCAGATACGCAGTATTTT
CAIKAEGRGPDTQYF
>.|TRBJ2-5|.|TRBV20-1
TGCAGTGCTAGAGATGTTGTGATGGTGGAGACCCAGTACTTC
CSARDVVMVETQYF
>few|TRBJ2-7|TRBD2|TRBV7-2
TGTGCCAGCAGCTTAGAGTATGGCGGGAGAAACGCCTACGAGCAGTACTTC
CASSLEYGGRNAYEQYF
>.|TRBJ2-3|TRBD1|TRBV12-3/TRBV12-4
TGTGCCAGCAGTGGGACAGGGGGCACAGATACGCAGTATTTT
CASSGTGGTDTQYF
>.|TRBJ2-1|.|TRBV11-3
TGTGCCAGCAGCTTAGATGCGACTGCACAATCCTACAATGAGCAGTTCTTC
CASSLDATAQSYNEQFF
>.|TRBJ2-5|.|TRBV3-1
TGTGCCAGCAGCCGAGGAGGGACCCTAGGAGAGACCCAGTACTTC
CASSRGGTLGETQYF
>.|TRBJ2-7|.|TRBV28
TGTGCCAGCAAACTAGCTACAGGCGAGCAGTACTTC
CASKLATGEQYF
>.|TRBJ2-7|TRBD2|TRBV27
TGTGCCAGCAGTAGAAGACTAGCGGGAATGAGGAACGAGCAGTACTTC
CASSRRLAGMRNEQYF
>few|TRBJ2-3|TRBD1|TRBV20-1
TGCAGTGCTAGATTGGGACAGGGGTTCAGGTATACGCAGTATTTT
CSARLGQGFRYTQYF
>.|TRBJ2-5|.|TRBV28
TGTGCCAGCAGTTTATCCAAAGGGGACAAGAAGACCCAGTACTTC
CASSLSKGDKKTQYF
>.|TRBJ2-1|.|TRBV28
TGTGCCGGCAGCCGAAACGGATTCAGTGAGCAGTTCTTC
CAGSRNGFSEQFF